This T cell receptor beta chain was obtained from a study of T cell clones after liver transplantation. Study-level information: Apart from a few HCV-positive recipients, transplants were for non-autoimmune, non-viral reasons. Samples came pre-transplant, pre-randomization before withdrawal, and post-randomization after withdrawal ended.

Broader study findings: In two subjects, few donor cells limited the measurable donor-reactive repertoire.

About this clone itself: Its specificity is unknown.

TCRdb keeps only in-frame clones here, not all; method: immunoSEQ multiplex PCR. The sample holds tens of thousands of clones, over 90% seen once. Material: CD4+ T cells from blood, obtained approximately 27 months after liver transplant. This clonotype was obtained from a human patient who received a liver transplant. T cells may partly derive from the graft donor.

The CDR3 here is CASSAIRPGTGLSSISYEQYF. Written as DNA, the CDR3 is TGTGCCAGCAGTGCTATCCGACCCGGGACAGGGTTATCCTCGATCTCCTACGAGCAGTACTTC. This chain links TRBV28 with TRBJ2-7, with TRBD1 identical over 9 bases. Losses at the gene ends were 5 bases for V and 0 bases for J; bases not matched to a gene: 23. Germline V gene lookup returns CDR1 MDHEN and CDR2 SYDVKM. The CDR3 has 21 amino acids.